One and the same sample provided the 14 T cell receptor beta chains below, sequenced in a study of T-cell reconstitution after alpha-beta-depleted transplantation in children. This sample's TCRbeta library carried unique molecular identifier barcodes. In TCRdb, the PCR reads were re-called with MiXCR into one record per CDR3 protein. The profile shows under 300,000 distinct CDR3 sequences, about 9.9% of them singletons. The source was peripheral blood, collected 180 days after TCRalphabeta/CD19-depleted stem cell transplant. These receptor sequences come from a male patient aged 2 to 10 who had a stem cell transplant for chronic granulomatous disease, so the T cells may come from the graft donor.

This clonotype has at least ten counts. The junction shows a germline mismatch at one end, possibly a read error. V is TRBV18 and J is TRBJ2-3; TRBD2 agrees at 8 bases. The CDR3 runs 15 residues. Germline values: CDR1 KGHSH, CDR2 LQKENI. The DNA of the CDR3 is TGCGCCAGCAGCCCAGCGGGAGCTAGCACAGATACGCAGTATTTT. It is translated as CASSPAGASTDTQYF.

There are many counts of this clonotype. J is TRBJ2-1 and V is TRBV12-3 or TRBV12-4; TRBD1 aligns across 7 bases. CDR3 length equals 16 residues. The ends lost 5 bases at V and 1 base at J; junction bases unmatched: 8. This CDR3 reads CASSPRGPRSYNEQFF. CDR3 DNA sequence: TGTGCCAGCAGTCCAAGGGGGCCACGGTCCTACAATGAGCAGTTCTTC.

The genes are TRBV12-3 or TRBV12-4 and TRBJ1-5; tentative D call: TRBD1 (5 bases). The CDR3 covers 14 residues. V was shortened by 5 bases and J by 7 bases, with 15 bases between the two germline ends. CDR3 DNA sequence: TGTGCCAGCAGTCCTTCGGGGGATAACCAGCCCCAGCATTTT. Its protein product is CASSPSGDNQPQHF.

Comment on this clonotype: A junction boundary mismatches the germline segment, possibly from a read error. The chain joins TRBV20-1 to TRBJ2-5, with 8 positions matching TRBD2. The CDR3 totals 14 residues. Germline V gene sequence: CDR1 DFQATT, CDR2 SNEGSKA (reference sequence). The CDR3 DNA reads as TGCAGTGCTAGAGAGGGGAGCGGGAGTTGGACCCAGTCCTTC. Its translation is CSAREGSGSWTQSF.

The table lists this clonotype with many counts. This sequence joins TRBV18 and TRBJ2-3, with TRBD2 as a possible D gene (5 bases). This CDR3 contains 15 residues. Trimming removed 0 bases from V and 7 bases from J, with 14 bases in between. Germline CDR1 and CDR2: KGHSH and LQKENI. The CDR3 loop reads CASSPPDSGRYTQYF. The CDR3 DNA reads TGTGCCAGCTCACCACCGGACTCTGGGCGGTATACGCAGTATTTT.

This clonotype was counted at least ten times. The chain has TRBV9 and TRBJ2-5, with TRBD1 matching over 11 bases. The V segment lost 2 bases and the J segment 2 bases; nucleotides outside the gene matches: 5. The germline V gene has CDR1 SGDLS and CDR2 YYNGEE. The CDR3 is made up of 16 amino acids. CDR3 residues: CASSVAGTGGQETQYF. CDR3 DNA: TGTGCCAGCAGCGTGGCCGGGACAGGGGGACAAGAGACCCAGTACTTC.

In this sample, this clonotype turned up many times. V is TRBV29-1 and J is TRBJ1-2; D uncertain. The V gene's germline CDR1 is SQVTM and CDR2 ANQGSEA. V lost 3 bases and J 2 bases, leaving 13 bases between the germline ends. The CDR3 has 14 residues. CDR3 DNA sequence: TGCAGCGTTGATGAAGCAGAAGACAACTATGGCTACACCTTC. This sequence encodes CSVDEAEDNYGYTF.

The table lists this clonotype with many counts. The CDR3 DNA reads TGCAGCGTTGAAGTGGTTCAAGTACATGAGCAGTTCTTC. Protein: CSVEVVQVHEQFF. V and J are TRBV29-1 and TRBJ2-1; no clear D gene. The CDR3 length is 13 residues. The V and J ends lost 1 base and 8 bases respectively, with 12 bases between them. Germline CDR1 reads SQVTM; CDR2 reads ANQGSEA.

This clonotype was found many times. The rearrangement uses TRBV4-3 and TRBJ2-7; 8 nucleotides line up with TRBD1. Per germline, CDR1 LGHNA and CDR2 YSLEER. V lost 1 base to trimming and J lost 2 bases; unmatched junction nucleotides: 4. This CDR3 is 15 amino acids long. The CDR3 loop reads CASSQAAGGTYEQYF. The CDR3 coding sequence is TGCGCCAGCAGCCAAGCGGCAGGGGGCACCTACGAGCAGTACTTC.

J is TRBJ2-3 and V is TRBV7-9, with D perhaps matching TRBD1 (6 bases). Trimming removed 2 bases at V and 2 bases at J, with 11 bases between. The germline V gene has CDR1 SEHNR and CDR2 FQNEAQ (reference sequence). This CDR3 contains 15 residues. This chain's CDR3 is CASSLPGHTTDTQYF. In DNA form, the CDR3 reads TGTGCCAGCAGCTTACCGGGACACACCACAGATACGCAGTATTTT. Supplemented by reference TRBV7-9 and TRBJ2-3, the full variable domain reads DTGVSQNPRHKITKRGQNVTFRCDPISEHNRLYWYRQTLGQGPEFLTYFQNEAQLEKSRLLSDRFSAERPKGSFSTLEIQRTEQGDSAMYLCASSLPGHTTDTQYFGPGTRLTVL.

There are many counts of this clonotype. This chain joins TRBV4-1 and TRBJ1-4; TRBD1 agrees at 7 bases. Unmatched junction bases numbered 1, after V lost 2 bases and J lost 1 base. CDR1 is MGHRA and CDR2 is YSYEKL in the germline V gene. This CDR3 comprises 15 residues. The CDR3 region is CASSQRDRTNEKLFF. As DNA, the CDR3 is TGCGCCAGCAGCCAAAGGGACAGAACTAATGAAAAACTGTTTTTT.

This clonotype has a count of ten or more. The chain joins TRBV7-6 to TRBJ2-7; perhaps D is TRBD1 or TRBD2 (5 bases each). This CDR3 has 12 residues. Between the trimmed V and J ends, which lost 1 base and 6 bases, there was a span of 7 bases. Germline values: CDR1 SGHVS, CDR2 FNYEAQ. CDR3 in amino acids: CASSLGGGEQYF. CDR3 nucleotide sequence: TGTGCCAGCAGCTTAGGTGGGGGCGAGCAGTACTTC.

This clonotype was found many times. This chain uses TRBV5-1 with TRBJ1-6; D is unclear. CDR1 and CDR2 (germline): SGHRS, YFSETQ. The germline V and J ends were trimmed by 0 bases and 7 bases, with 8 bases remaining between them. The CDR3 loop spans 14 amino acids. The CDR3 protein is CASSLDSRNSPLHF. CDR3 in DNA: TGCGCCAGCAGCTTGGATAGTCGGAATTCACCCCTCCACTTT.

This clonotype was picked up many times. The chain employs TRBV5-1 and TRBJ2-1; D gene uncertain. Trimming stripped 1 base from V and 6 bases from J, with 8 bases between. Germline V CDR1 and CDR2: SGHRS, YFSETQ. CDR3 length equals 13 residues. The CDR3 is CASSLNHGNEQFF. Written as DNA, the CDR3 is TGCGCCAGCAGCTTGAACCACGGCAATGAGCAGTTCTTC.